Listed below are T cell receptor beta chains from one sample, sequenced in a study of T cells in Graves' hyperthyroidism and ophthalmopathy. TCRdb re-called the multiplex PCR reads with MiXCR, one entry per CDR3 protein. The table has some 500,000 distinct CDR3 sequences, approximately 16% seen once; the top ten hold less than 30%. Material: blood. All receptors come from a woman aged 25-40 years with Graves' ophthalmopathy. Each CDR3 is given with its conserved first and last residue. The order of the fields is CDR3 DNA, CDR3 protein, clone size, V gene, D gene, J gene. The D gene is left open where the match is weak. Clone size is given for some rows only: seen once, a few or many times, or a class if the clone is expanded.

TGCAGCGTTGACCCGGGATCGGGCTACGAGCAGTACTTC CSVDPGSGYEQYF - TRBV29-1 - TRBJ2-7
TGTGCCAGCCGCTTTGTGGGGACCCTTAGGACTGAAGCTTTCTTT CASRFVGTLRTEAFF many TRBV28 - TRBJ1-1
TGCAGTGCTAGCCGGGACAGCCGGAACACCGGGGAGCTGTTTTTT CSASRDSRNTGELFF few TRBV20-1 TRBD1 TRBJ2-2
TGTGCCAGCAGCGACAGTGTCTCCTACAATGAGCAGTTCTTC CASSDSVSYNEQFF many TRBV12-3/TRBV12-4 - TRBJ2-1
TGTGCCAGCAGTTCGACAGGGGATCGCACTGAAGCTTTCTTT CASSSTGDRTEAFF few TRBV6-1 TRBD1 TRBJ1-1
TGTGCCAGCAGCCTGCACAGGGTGCAGTTCTTC CASSLHRVQFF few TRBV3-1 - TRBJ2-1
TGCAGCGTTGTTCGGTCTGGAAACACCATATATTTT CSVVRSGNTIYF few TRBV29-1 - TRBJ1-3
TGTGCCAGCAGTCCCGAACCGGGACATTTATCCTACGAGCAGTACTTC CASSPEPGHLSYEQYF many TRBV28 - TRBJ2-7
TGTGCCAGCAGTGAGGGGGCTTCCTACGAGCAGTACTTC CASSEGASYEQYF many TRBV27 TRBD1 TRBJ2-7
TGCAGCGTTGGGACAGATTATGGCTACACCTTC CSVGTDYGYTF many TRBV29-1 - TRBJ1-2
TGCGCCAGCAGCTTGGCACAGGGTCTGGATGAAAAACTGTTTTTT CASSLAQGLDEKLFF - TRBV5-1 - TRBJ1-4
TGTGCCAGCAGCCAACAGCTAAACACTGAAGCTTTCTTT CASSQQLNTEAFF many TRBV7-6 - TRBJ1-1
TGTGCCAGCAGCGAAAGGGGGTATTGGGAGACCCAGTACTTC CASSERGYWETQYF few TRBV9 - TRBJ2-5
TGCAGTGCCCATGGACTCTTCTCCTACAATGAGCAGTTCTTC CSAHGLFSYNEQFF - TRBV20-1 - TRBJ2-1
TGCAGTGCTAGTCCCGGGGCAGAGACCCAGTACTTC CSASPGAETQYF many TRBV20-1 - TRBJ2-5
TGTGCCAGCAGTGACTCGGGAAATACGCAGTATTTT CASSDSGNTQYF - TRBV6-4 - TRBJ2-3
TGTGCCTGGAGTGCCCCCCGAGATCCTTACCATAACTATGGCTACACCTTC CAWSAPRDPYHNYGYTF many TRBV30 - TRBJ1-2
TGCAGTGCTAGAGGGCGTCAGGGGAGCTCCTACGAGCAGTACTTC CSARGRQGSSYEQYF many TRBV20-1 - TRBJ2-7
TGCAGCGTTCAAAGGACTCAAGACTACGAGCAGTACTTC CSVQRTQDYEQYF - TRBV29-1 - TRBJ2-7
TGTGCCAGCAGTTATGCGGGGGATGAAAAACTGTTTTTT CASSYAGDEKLFF few TRBV12-3/TRBV12-4 - TRBJ1-4
TGTGCCAGCAAAGAACTAGCGGGAAACTACGAGCAGTGCTTC CASKELAGNYEQCF - TRBV28 TRBD2 TRBJ2-7
TGTGCCAGCACCTCAGCGGGGGCCTCCTACGAGCAGTACTTC CASTSAGASYEQYF - TRBV5-6 TRBD2 TRBJ2-7
TGTGCCAGCAGCGGCCCGCCTAACTCAGATACGCAGTATTTT CASSGPPNSDTQYF - TRBV6-1 - TRBJ2-3
TGTGCCAGCAGCCAGGGGACAGGCAACAATGAGCAGTTCTTC CASSQGTGNNEQFF many TRBV7-2 TRBD1 TRBJ2-1
TGTGCCAGTAGTATCCGAAACCTAGCGGGAGTTTACAATGAGCAGTTCTTC CASSIRNLAGVYNEQFF - TRBV19 TRBD2 TRBJ2-1
TGTGCCAGCAGCTTAGACGGGCGCAGTAATGAAAAACTGTTTTTT CASSLDGRSNEKLFF many TRBV7-8 - TRBJ1-4
TGTGCCAGCAGCGTTGAGGTTGGAGGGAATAGCGGGTTCAGCACGCAGTATTTT CASSVEVGGNSGFSTQYF few TRBV9 TRBD2 TRBJ2-3
TGTGCCAGCAGCCAAGACCCTAGCGGAGCCCCCTTTAACTTC CASSQDPSGAPFNF few TRBV14 TRBD2 TRBJ2-5
TGCGCCAGCAGCTTGGGTATTCGGGATGATGAAGCTTTCTTT CASSLGIRDDEAFF many TRBV5-1 - TRBJ1-1
TGTGCCAGCACCGCCTCTAGCGGGGCCGGCTACGAGCAGTACTTC CASTASSGAGYEQYF - TRBV6-1 TRBD2 TRBJ2-7
TGTGCCAGCAGTTGGCTAAGCGGTACGCTTGGCACAGATACGCAGTATTTT CASSWLSGTLGTDTQYF - TRBV6-1 - TRBJ2-3
TGTGCCACCAGTGATGACGACAAGGGAGGGAAGAGCCATGGCTACACCTTC CATSDDDKGGKSHGYTF few TRBV24-1 - TRBJ1-2
TGCGCCAGCAGCCTCACCCCCAGGGGAGGGTACAATGAGCAGTTCTTC CASSLTPRGGYNEQFF few TRBV5-1 - TRBJ2-1
TGTGCCAGCAGCTTAAGCGGTGGGACAGGGGGTACTGAAGCTTTCTTT CASSLSGGTGGTEAFF many TRBV7-9 TRBD1 TRBJ1-1
TGTGCCAGCAGCGTAGCGCCGGTAGGAAGAGGCTATGGCTACACCTTC CASSVAPVGRGYGYTF - TRBV9 - TRBJ1-2
TGTGCCAGCAGCATCAACTGGCTAGCGGGACTCAATGAGCAGTTCTTC CASSINWLAGLNEQFF few TRBV6-1 TRBD2 TRBJ2-1
TGCGCCAGCAGCTTGGGCGCAGGACGTCCCTCTGGAAACACCATATATTTT CASSLGAGRPSGNTIYF few TRBV5-1 - TRBJ1-3
TGTGCCAGCAGGGGACTAGGAGAGACCGGGGAGCTGTTTTTT CASRGLGETGELFF many TRBV7-2 TRBD2 TRBJ2-2
TGCAGCGTTGAAGATCTAGGGGGCGCCCCCAACTATGGCTACACCTTC CSVEDLGGAPNYGYTF - TRBV29-1 TRBD1 TRBJ1-2
TGTGCCAGCAGCGACGGAGTCACCTACGAGCAGTACTTC CASSDGVTYEQYF - TRBV7-2 - TRBJ2-7
TGCGCCAGCAGCAAAGGAGACATCGCAGGCGGAAACACCATATATTTT CASSKGDIAGGNTIYF - TRBV5-1 - TRBJ1-3
TGTGCCAGCAGTTCCCTCGAAGGGACGTTCTATGGCTACACCTTC CASSSLEGTFYGYTF few TRBV28 - TRBJ1-2
TGTGCCAGCAGCCAAGTGGTCGGGAGGGCCGGTAATGAGCAGTTCTTC CASSQVVGRAGNEQFF few TRBV28 TRBD2 TRBJ2-1
TGCAGCGTTAGACCGGGACAGACGAACACTGAAGCTTTCTTT CSVRPGQTNTEAFF many TRBV29-1 TRBD1 TRBJ1-1
TGTGCCAGCAGAAGGACAGCCGATAATGAAAAACTGTTTTTT CASRRTADNEKLFF many TRBV12-3/TRBV12-4 - TRBJ1-4
TGTGCCAGCAGCTTAGGGCCAGGGACCCAAGAGACCCAGTACTTC CASSLGPGTQETQYF - TRBV7-2 - TRBJ2-5